Here is one TCR beta chain with its context. Its cognate antigen is unknown. Per-sample PBMC isolation yielded at least 6.5 million cells. The data were taken from a study of blood T cells in healthy people across ages. Study-level findings and limits: What prevented conclusive comparison of naive and antigen-experienced cells was that PBMCs were unsorted. Diversity was higher, and naive CD4+ cells more numerous, in long-lived donors than in aged donors.

The CDR3 is 19 residues long. The germline gives CDR1 LGHDT, CDR2 YNNKEL (reference sequence). Through a sample-barcoded 5' primer and a J-beta primer mix, a second PCR was run for about 7 to 12 cycles. TCRdb itself ran the 5' RACE reads through MiXCR, one entry per CDR3 protein. The data show about a million distinct CDR3 sequences, roughly 50% seen once. The clonotype was recovered from a young man in good health. The chain couples TRBV3-1 to TRBJ2-1; 10 bases map to TRBD2. Judging by the DNA end, TRBJ2-7 fits better; the J call may be wrong. The material sequenced was blood. CDR3 sequence: CASSQGYSGGSRGDNEQYF. The CDR3 nucleotides read TGTGCCAGCAGCCAAGGGTATAGCGGGGGGTCCCGAGGGGACAATGAGCAGTACTTC.